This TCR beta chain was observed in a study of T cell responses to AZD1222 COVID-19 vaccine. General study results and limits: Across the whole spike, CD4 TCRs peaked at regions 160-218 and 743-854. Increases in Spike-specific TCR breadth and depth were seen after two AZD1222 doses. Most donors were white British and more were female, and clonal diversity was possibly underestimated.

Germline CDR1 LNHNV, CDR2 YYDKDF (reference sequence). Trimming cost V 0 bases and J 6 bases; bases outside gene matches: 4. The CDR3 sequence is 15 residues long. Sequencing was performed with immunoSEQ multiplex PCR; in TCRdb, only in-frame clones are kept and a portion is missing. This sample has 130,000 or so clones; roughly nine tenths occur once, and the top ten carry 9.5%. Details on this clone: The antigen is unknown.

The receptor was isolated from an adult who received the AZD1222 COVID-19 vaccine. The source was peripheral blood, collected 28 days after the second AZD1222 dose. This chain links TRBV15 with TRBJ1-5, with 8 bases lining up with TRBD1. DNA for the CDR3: TGTGCCACCAGCAGAGATGGACAGGGCGGTCAGCCCCAGCATTTT. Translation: CATSRDGQGGQPQHF.